This T cell receptor beta chain was sequenced for a study of T cell repertoires in cytomegalovirus infection. This clonotype was picked up a small number of times. The antigen is not known. Via MiXCR, TCRdb re-called the reads, giving one row per CDR3 protein. There are about 310,000 distinct CDR3 sequences in the sample; approximately 25% occur only once, and 13% lies in the top ten. V lost 4 bases and J lost 2; bases outside the gene matches: 6. The CDR3 runs to 16 residues. The germline V gene encodes CDR1 MNHNS and CDR2 SASEGT. The TCR sequence derives from a human donor in good health (CMV status not recorded). Some clones in this sample may be carry-over from other donors' samples. The specimen was cultured PBMCs, collected from culture after CMV antigen stimulation. The chain is built from TRBV6-1 and TRBJ2-1; 9 bases fit TRBD1. This CDR3 reads CASSAVRTGAYNEQFF. CDR3 bases: TGTGCCAGCAGTGCAGTGAGGACAGGGGCCTACAATGAGCAGTTCTTC.